These 12 T cell receptor beta chains came from one sample sequenced in a study of OX40 agonist ivuxolimab in advanced cancers. Sequenced by immunoSEQ multiplex PCR; TCRdb stores in-frame clones only, minus some. The sample lists approximately 71,000 clones, about 94% occurring once. This specimen was CD4+ or CD8+ T cells sorted from blood, taken in a trial of the OX40 agonist ivuxolimab. The source of these receptors is an adult with an advanced solid tumor such as melanoma, head and neck, liver or kidney cancer.

The CDR3 sequence is CASSLGLAGDSYEQYF. The CDR3, as DNA: TGTGCCAGCAGCTTAGGTCTAGCGGGAGACTCCTACGAGCAGTACTTC. V and J are TRBV11-2 and TRBJ2-7; TRBD2 aligns across 10 bases. V shed 1 base and J 0 bases; nucleotides not matched to a gene: 3. The V gene's germline CDR1 is SGHAT and CDR2 FQNNGV. CDR3 length: 16 residues.

The chain links TRBV7-9 to TRBJ2-1; TRBD2 agrees at 7 bases. With 7 bases clipped from V and 7 bases from J, the junction kept 10 bases outside the gene matches. This CDR3 has 14 residues. Germline V gene lookup returns CDR1 SEHNR and CDR2 FQNEAQ (reference sequence). The CDR3 sequence is CASTGLEIVNEQFF. The CDR3, as DNA: TGTGCCAGCACCGGACTAGAGATTGTGAATGAGCAGTTCTTC.

This chain uses TRBV6-6 with TRBJ2-7; 7 bases line up with TRBD1. With 2 bases clipped from V and 6 bases from J, the junction kept 4 bases outside the gene matches. Looked up from germline, CDR1 is MNHNY and CDR2 is SVGAGI (reference sequence). CDR3 length: 13 amino acids. CDR3: CASSYPGTVEQYF. CDR3 DNA sequence: TGTGCCAGCAGTTACCCCGGGACAGTCGAGCAGTACTTC.

The rearrangement links TRBV28 to TRBJ2-1; D perhaps matches TRBD2 (5 bases). V was clipped by 5 bases and J by 7 bases, with 15 bases between them. This CDR3 has 14 residues. The V gene's germline CDR1 is MDHEN and CDR2 SYDVKM. This CDR3 reads CASSTSEVLNEQFF. The CDR3 nucleotides are TGTGCCAGCAGTACCTCGGAGGTCCTAAATGAGCAGTTCTTC. The full variable domain, rest sourced from reference TRBV28 and TRBJ2-1, is DVKVTQSSRYLVKRTGEKVFLECVQDMDHENMFWYRQDPGLGLRLIYFSYDVKMKEKGDIPEGYSVSREKKERFSLILESASTNQTSMYLCASSTSEVLNEQFFGPGTRLTVL.

The gene calls are TRBV6-5 and TRBJ1-5; no firm D call. The V end was cut by 4 bases, the J end by 4 bases, with 17 bases between. The germline V gene encodes CDR1 MNHEY and CDR2 SVGAGI. This CDR3 has 16 residues. The chain's CDR3 is CASSLGTGPRNQPQHF. The CDR3, as DNA: TGTGCCAGCAGTTTGGGAACTGGGCCCCGAAATCAGCCCCAGCATTTT.

CDR3 nucleotide sequence: TGTGCCAGCAGTGAATCTTATGGGGCGGGCTCCTACAATGAGCAGTTCTTC. Protein product: CASSESYGAGSYNEQFF. The chain couples TRBV2 to TRBJ2-1; either TRBD1 or TRBD2 may fit D (5 bases each). Per the germline V gene, CDR1 is SNHLY and CDR2 is FYNNEI. The CDR3 is 17 amino acids. V lost 2 bases and J 0 bases, leaving 14 bases between the germline ends.

The V call is TRBV27, the J call TRBJ1-5, with a weak D call TRBD1 (5 bases). CDR1 and CDR2 (germline): MNHEY, SMNVEV (reference sequence). The CDR3 totals 16 residues. V was trimmed by 4 bases and J by 7 bases, leaving 20 bases between them. CDR3 nucleotide sequence: TGTGCCAGCAGTTCTGGGGGGTGGGGGTTGGGGCAGCCCCAGCATTTT. Protein sequence: CASSSGGWGLGQPQHF.

The V call is TRBV11-2, the J call TRBJ2-1, with a possible D match to TRBD1 (7 bases). Germline values: CDR1 SGHAT, CDR2 FQNNGV. V lost 5 bases and J 5 bases, leaving 13 bases between the germline ends. This CDR3 is built from 14 residues. CDR3 bases: TGTGCCAGCAGCCCCGGGGGACAGAACAATGAGCAGTTCTTC. Translation: CASSPGGQNNEQFF. Full variable domain (missing parts from reference TRBV11-2 and TRBJ2-1): EAGVAQSPRYKIIEKRQSVAFWCNPISGHATLYWYQQILGQGPKLLIQFQNNGVVDDSQLPKDRFSAERLKGVDSTLKIQPAKLEDSAVYLCASSPGGQNNEQFFGPGTRLTVL.

The V gene is TRBV7-9, the J gene TRBJ1-2, with 10 bases fitting TRBD1. Germline CDR1 is SEHNR and CDR2 is FQNEAQ (reference sequence). This CDR3 comprises 18 residues. Unmatched junction bases numbered 10, after V lost 0 bases and J lost 3 bases. CDR3 amino acids: CASSLAVSGTGADYGYTF. The CDR3 nucleotides read TGTGCCAGCAGCTTAGCGGTTTCCGGGACAGGGGCGGACTATGGCTACACCTTC.

The chain carries TRBV4-3 and TRBJ1-4; no reliable D call. Germline V gene sequence: CDR1 LGHNA, CDR2 YSLEER. Deletions cut 0 bases from V and 8 bases from J, with 19 bases between. The CDR3 consists of 17 residues. In DNA, the CDR3 is TGCGCCAGCAGCCAAGAAACAAGCGGAAGCCTGGGGGAAAAACTGTTTTTT. It yields the protein CASSQETSGSLGEKLFF.

The J gene is TRBJ2-3, the V gene TRBV4-3, with D possibly being TRBD2 (5 bases). The ends were cut back, 4 bases at V and 4 bases at J, with 9 bases in the middle. The CDR3 is 13 residues long. CDR1 and CDR2 (germline): LGHNA, YSLEER. The CDR3 DNA reads as TGCGCCAGCAGCCCAGGACTTTCAGATACGCAGTATTTT. Translated: CASSPGLSDTQYF.

CDR3 in amino acids: CATSSAALGLYEQYF. CDR3 nucleotide sequence: TGTGCCACCAGCAGCGCAGCTTTGGGGCTCTACGAGCAGTACTTC. The chain has TRBV15 and TRBJ2-7; D might be TRBD1 (5 bases). This CDR3 spans 15 amino acids. Germline V gene data show CDR1 as LNHNV and CDR2 as YYDKDF (reference sequence). V was cut by 3 bases and J by 3 bases, with 15 bases left in between.